These 29 T cell receptor beta chains were sequenced from one sample in a study of siplizumab effects on memory and regulatory T cells. Libraries were prepared by immunoSEQ multiplex PCR; TCRdb keeps only in-frame clonotypes and omits some of them. This table holds about 100,000 clones, approximately 92% found once. Sequenced sample: CD4+ T cells sorted from blood. These receptors all stem from a human donor in good health.

CDR3 nucleotides: TGCGCCAGCGGAGAACAGGGGCGTCAGCCCCAGCATTTT. Its translation is CASGEQGRQPQHF. The chain links TRBV10-2 to TRBJ1-5; 7 bases are a match to TRBD1. This CDR3 comprises 13 residues. Germline CDR1 reads WSHSY; CDR2 reads SAAADI. The junction had 7 bases not matched to a gene; V was cut back by 8 bases and J by 6 bases.

CDR3 sequence reads: CASSIGRRPSTDTQYF. The CDR3 DNA sequence: TGTGCCAGTAGTATCGGGCGGCGCCCGAGCACAGATACGCAGTATTTT. This chain joins TRBV19 and TRBJ2-3, with no clear D. The CDR3 has 16 amino acids. Germline-derived CDR1 and CDR2 are LNHDA and SQIVND (reference sequence). V lost 3 bases and J 0 bases, leaving 13 bases between the germline ends.

CDR3 region: CASSAGAQRTEAFF. The CDR3 DNA reads as TGTGCCAGCAGCGCGGGGGCCCAGCGTACTGAAGCTTTCTTT. The chain recombines TRBV7-9 with TRBJ1-1; TRBD1 is a possible D gene (6 bases). V gave up 5 bases and J gave up 5 bases, with 15 bases separating them. The CDR3 runs to 14 residues. From germline, CDR1 is SEHNR and CDR2 FQNEAQ (reference sequence).

The chain is built from TRBV2 and TRBJ2-1, with TRBD2 matching over 9 bases. The CDR3 extends over 16 amino acids. Germline trimming cut 4 bases from V and 10 bases from J; bases unmatched to any gene: 14. CDR1 and CDR2 (germline): SNHLY, FYNNEI. The CDR3 is CASSAEASGVLGEQFF. The CDR3 DNA reads as TGTGCCAGCAGTGCTGAGGCTAGCGGGGTCCTTGGGGAGCAGTTCTTC.

The chain has TRBV7-3 and TRBJ2-2; no clear D. This CDR3 is 14 amino acids long. CDR1 and CDR2 (germline): SGHTA, FQGTGA. V shed 1 base and J shed 4 bases, with 7 bases lying between them. CDR3 sequence: CASSLRGTTGELFF. The CDR3, as DNA: TGTGCCAGCAGCTTAAGGGGAACCACCGGGGAGCTGTTTTTT.

The chain is built from TRBV29-1 and TRBJ1-5; possibly TRBD1 for D (6 bases). The V end was cut by 4 bases, the J end by 0 bases, with 7 bases between. This CDR3 has 13 amino acids. The germline CDR1 and CDR2 sequences are SQVTM and ANQGSEA. CDR3 sequence: CSVGTVSNQPQHF. CDR3 DNA sequence: TGCAGCGTTGGGACAGTTAGCAATCAGCCCCAGCATTTT.

V gene TRBV29-1 combines with J gene TRBJ2-5; a possible D gene is TRBD1 (5 bases). The CDR3 is 13 residues long. Germline lookup yields CDR1 SQVTM and CDR2 ANQGSEA. V was pared by 6 bases and J by 2 bases, with 13 bases between. The CDR3 sequence is CSVQDSSQETQYF. CDR3 DNA: TGCAGCGTCCAAGACAGTTCTCAAGAGACCCAGTACTTC.

This clone was seen only once. V gene TRBV4-1 combines with J gene TRBJ1-1; a possible D gene is TRBD1 (6 bases). CDR1 and CDR2 from the germline V gene are MGHRA and YSYEKL. Trimming removed 2 bases from V and 3 bases from J, with 19 bases in between. The CDR3 runs to 17 residues. Here the CDR3 DNA reads TGCGCCAGCAGCCAAAATACTTCCCCCCAGGGGTACACTGAAGCTTTCTTT. It encodes CASSQNTSPQGYTEAFF.

The chain couples TRBV25-1 to TRBJ1-2; D remains unclear. Germline loops: CDR1 MGHDK, CDR2 SYGVNS. CDR3 length equals 14 residues. The germline V and J ends were trimmed by 3 bases and 8 bases, with 16 bases remaining between them. The CDR3 loop reads CASSDPGNLRGYTF. CDR3 nucleotide sequence: TGTGCCAGCAGTGATCCGGGAAACCTGCGAGGCTACACCTTC.

The genes are TRBV5-4 and TRBJ2-5, with TRBD1 matching 8 bases. Germline CDR1 SGHNT, CDR2 YYREEE (reference sequence). This CDR3 contains 14 residues. V lost 2 bases, J lost 7 bases, and 7 bases stayed unmatched. This CDR3 is CASSLQDRVWTQYF. The CDR3 nucleotides are TGTGCCAGCAGCTTACAGGACAGGGTTTGGACCCAGTACTTC.

This clone was recorded only once. The chain employs TRBV6-5 and TRBJ2-3; 8 bases match TRBD1. The CDR3 covers 14 residues. Germline-derived CDR1 and CDR2 are MNHEY and SVGAGI. Trimming cost V 0 bases and J 14 bases; bases outside gene matches: 10. The CDR3 protein is CASSYSGQGVVTYF. The CDR3 DNA is TGTGCCAGCAGTTACTCAGGACAGGGCGTAGTGACGTATTTT.

This chain joins TRBV2 and TRBJ2-1; 8 nucleotides align to TRBD1. Trimming removed 11 bases from V and 9 bases from J; junction bases left unmatched: 9. The CDR3 spans 12 residues. CDR1 and CDR2 (germline): SNHLY, FYNNEI. The CDR3 reads CAGRTGRSEQFF. In DNA form, the CDR3 reads TGTGCCGGAAGGACAGGGCGGAGTGAGCAGTTCTTC.

This sequence joins TRBV7-8 and TRBJ1-2; D remains unclear. The CDR3 has 13 amino acids. The germline gives CDR1 SGHVS, CDR2 FQNEAQ. Trimming pared 3 bases from V and 7 bases from J, leaving 12 bases between. The CDR3 nucleotides are TGTGCCAGCAGCTTGTCACCCTCGGGTGGCTACACCTTC. Translating it yields CASSLSPSGGYTF.

V is TRBV29-1 and J is TRBJ1-2, with TRBD1 as a possible D gene (5 bases). Germline V gives CDR1 SQVTM, CDR2 ANQGSEA. V lost 4 bases and J lost 8, with 11 bases in between. The CDR3 extends over 11 amino acids. The CDR3 is CSVGGTNGYTF. The CDR3 nucleotides are TGCAGCGTTGGAGGGACCAACGGCTACACCTTC.

The rearrangement links TRBV7-9 to TRBJ1-1; unclear D gene. Trimming stripped 10 bases from V and 4 bases from J, with 7 bases between. Looked up from germline, CDR1 is SEHNR and CDR2 is FQNEAQ (reference sequence). CDR3 length: 10 amino acids. In DNA, the CDR3 is TGTGCCACCCGGGGCACTGAAGCTTTCTTT. Its protein product is CATRGTEAFF.

This clone was picked up one time. The V call is TRBV6-1, the J call TRBJ2-5; 12 bases agree with TRBD2. This CDR3 spans 15 amino acids. Trimming at V came to 10 bases and at J to 5 bases, leaving 11 bases not matched to a gene. CDR1 and CDR2 from the germline V gene are MNHNS and SASEGT. The chain's CDR3 is CATRPSGGAGETQYF. DNA of the CDR3: TGTGCCACAAGGCCTAGCGGGGGGGCGGGTGAGACCCAGTACTTC.

This chain links TRBV6-1 with TRBJ1-1; tentative D call: TRBD1 (5 bases). Germline V gives CDR1 MNHNS, CDR2 SASEGT. With 1 base removed from V and 1 base from J, the gap between germline ends came to 10 bases. This CDR3 spans 15 amino acids. DNA of the CDR3: TGTGCCAGCAGTGAAGTCTGGGGGGGGAACACTGAAGCTTTCTTT. Encoded protein: CASSEVWGGNTEAFF.

This clone occurred once. J is TRBJ1-5 and V is TRBV19; 8 bases map to TRBD1. V was clipped by 4 bases and J by 5 bases; unmatched bases: 10. This CDR3 comprises 16 residues. Looked up from germline, CDR1 is LNHDA and CDR2 is SQIVND (reference sequence). CDR3 region: CASSSGTGGPHQPQHF. The CDR3 DNA sequence: TGTGCCAGTAGTAGTGGGACAGGCGGTCCTCATCAGCCCCAGCATTTT.

This sequence joins TRBV7-2 and TRBJ1-3; a possible D gene is TRBD1 (5 bases). V was shortened by 1 base and J by 0 bases, with 13 bases between the two germline ends. Per the germline V gene, CDR1 is SGHTA and CDR2 is FQGNSA. This CDR3 region has 17 residues. The CDR3: CASSLGDRFSSGNTIYF. The CDR3 DNA reads as TGTGCCAGCAGCTTAGGGGACCGTTTCAGCTCTGGAAACACCATATATTTT.

The rearrangement links TRBV10-1 to TRBJ2-1; D is possibly TRBD2 (6 bases). The CDR3 loop spans 12 amino acids. Germline CDR1 and CDR2: WNHNN and SYGVQD (reference sequence). V dropped 0 bases and J dropped 12 bases, with 9 bases sitting between them. The CDR3 bases are TGCGCCAGCAGTGAGTCTCGGGGACTGCAGTTCTTC. Amino acid sequence: CASSESRGLQFF.

The J gene is TRBJ2-5, the V gene TRBV2, with 9 bases aligning to TRBD1. V lost 8 bases, J lost 3 bases, and 7 bases stayed unmatched. The CDR3 has 14 residues. The germline V gene has CDR1 SNHLY and CDR2 FYNNEI. CDR3 sequence: CASGRDRAEETQYF. The DNA of the CDR3 is TGTGCCAGCGGACGGGACAGGGCTGAAGAGACCCAGTACTTC.

This clone was counted between two and nine times. The CDR3 protein is CASSLTLSEQFF. The CDR3 DNA is TGTGCCAGCAGCTTAACGTTGAGTGAGCAGTTCTTC. The rearrangement links TRBV7-3 to TRBJ2-1; D remains unclear. The CDR3 extends over 12 amino acids. The V and J ends lost 0 bases and 9 bases respectively, with 6 bases between them. Germline V gene sequence: CDR1 SGHTA, CDR2 FQGTGA.

V usage is TRBV5-1 and J usage is TRBJ2-7; no clear D. CDR3 size: 13 residues. V dropped 2 bases and J dropped 2 bases, with 8 bases sitting between them. CDR1 and CDR2 from the germline V gene are SGHRS and YFSETQ. CDR3 DNA sequence: TGCGCCAGCAGCTTCCAGGTCACCTACGAGCAGTACTTC. As protein: CASSFQVTYEQYF.

The chain joins TRBV7-3 to TRBJ2-2; no reliable D call. Germline CDR1 reads SGHTA; CDR2 reads FQGTGA. V dropped 3 bases and J dropped 0 bases, with 2 bases sitting between them. The CDR3 spans 13 residues. This CDR3 reads CASSLSNTGELFF. The DNA of the CDR3 is TGTGCCAGCAGCTTGTCGAACACCGGGGAGCTGTTTTTT.

The genes are TRBV28 and TRBJ2-7; 7 nucleotides agree with TRBD1. The V gene end was trimmed by 5 bases and the J gene end by 6 bases; junction bases not matched to a gene: 7. The CDR3 has 13 amino acids. The V gene's germline CDR1 is MDHEN and CDR2 SYDVKM. Here the CDR3 DNA reads TGTGCCAGCAGTGCGACAGGGCTTGGCGAGCAGTACTTC. It specifies CASSATGLGEQYF.

This chain links TRBV9 with TRBJ2-3; possible D gene TRBD2, 7 bases. Germline V gene data show CDR1 as SGDLS and CDR2 as YYNGEE. The CDR3 covers 15 residues. The V end lost 3 bases, the J end lost 7 bases, and 18 bases lay between the germline ends. CDR3 nucleotides: TGTGCCAGCAGCGACGGGGGGCTCCCGGGAAATACGCAGTATTTT. Translation: CASSDGGLPGNTQYF. Complete variable domain (other parts from reference TRBV9 and TRBJ2-3): DSGVTQTPKHLITATGQRVTLRCSPRSGDLSVYWYQQSLDQGLQFLIQYYNGEERAKGNILERFSAQQFPDLHSELNLSSLELGDSALYFCASSDGGLPGNTQYFGPGTRLTVL.

This clone was seen a handful of times. The rearrangement links TRBV9 to TRBJ1-1; D is unclear. The germline V gene has CDR1 SGDLS and CDR2 YYNGEE. Trimming stripped 4 bases from V and 1 base from J, with 8 bases between. The CDR3 contains 13 residues. CDR3 sequence reads: CASSPRGNTEAFF. The CDR3 DNA is TGTGCCAGCAGCCCCCGAGGGAACACTGAAGCTTTCTTT.

This clone was seen a single time. The chain joins TRBV9 to TRBJ1-1, with D unresolved. Germline CDR1 reads SGDLS; CDR2 reads YYNGEE. CDR3 length equals 13 residues. The ends were cut back, 1 base at V and 1 base at J, with 5 bases in the middle. The CDR3 nucleotides are TGTGCCAGCAGCGTACACAGGAACACTGAAGCTTTCTTT. Translation: CASSVHRNTEAFF.

The chain recombines TRBV12-5 with TRBJ1-1; unclear D gene. V lost 1 base and J lost 2, with 5 bases in between. Germline CDR1 and CDR2: LGHNT and FRNRAP. This CDR3 region has 13 residues. The CDR3 DNA sequence: TGTGCTAGTGGTTTGGACACAAACACTGAAGCTTTCTTT. This sequence encodes CASGLDTNTEAFF.